Sequencing of this T cell receptor (beta chain) was carried out in a study of shared clonotypes between healthy human individuals. Looking at the study overall: Donors were a couple of women and a few men aged 18 to 49.

This clone has only a few counts. The target antigen is unknown. Germline V CDR1 and CDR2: MGHRA, YSYEKL. The CDR3 has 17 residues. The V gene lost 3 bases and the J gene lost 1 base, with 16 bases spanning the gap. It was CD45RO-negative cells, positively selected for CCR7, that made up naive CD8 cells, with terminally differentiated effector memory CD45RA+ cells excluded. Study-wide points: Despite large depth, rarefaction showed incomplete sorted-subset sequencing.

Clones were read by immunoSEQ multiplex PCR, and TCRdb kept only the in-frame ones, dropping some. The sample holds nearly 2 million clones, about 95% seen once. The rearrangement links TRBV4-1 to TRBJ1-5; D gene unclear. Sequencing was done on a sample of naive CD8+ T cells sorted from blood. This receptor was identified in a man aged 18 to 29 in good health. CDR3 in DNA: TGCGCCAGCAGCCATGTGTCCGGGGTAACGAGCAATCAGCCCCAGCATTTT. Its translation: CASSHVSGVTSNQPQHF.